The clone carrying this T cell receptor beta chain was detected ten times or more. The CDR3 sequence is 14 residues long. The germline gives CDR1 SGHTA, CDR2 FQGNSA. V was cut by 3 bases and J by 7 bases, with 13 bases left in between. Measured with immunoSEQ multiplex PCR; TCRdb has only the in-frame clones, and not every one. This table holds around 60,000 clones, 75% to 85% found once. This entry is derived from a study of blood T cell repertoires in COVID-19. Study at large: Acute and convalescent COVID-19 specimens originated in the United States, Italy and Spain.

The clonotype was recovered from a man aged 50 or older with COVID-19, enrolled during active disease. Sequencing input: peripheral blood. The J gene is TRBJ1-5, the V gene TRBV7-2; D is undetermined. As DNA, the CDR3 is TGTGCCAGCAGCTTTGGAGACCCCCGCCAGCCCCAGCATTTT. Translation gives CASSFGDPRQPQHF.